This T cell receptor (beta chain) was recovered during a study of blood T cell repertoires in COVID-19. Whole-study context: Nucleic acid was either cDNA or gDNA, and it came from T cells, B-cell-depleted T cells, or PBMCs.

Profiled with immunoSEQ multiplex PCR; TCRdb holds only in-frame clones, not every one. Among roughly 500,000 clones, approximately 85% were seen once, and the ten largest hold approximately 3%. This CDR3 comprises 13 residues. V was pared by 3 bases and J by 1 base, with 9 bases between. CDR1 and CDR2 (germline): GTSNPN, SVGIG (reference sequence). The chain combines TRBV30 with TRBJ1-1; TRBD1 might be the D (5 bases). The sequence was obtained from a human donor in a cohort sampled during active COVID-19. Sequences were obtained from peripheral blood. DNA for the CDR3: TGTGCCTGGAGGGGCGGGACGAACACTGAAGCTTTCTTT. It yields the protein CAWRGGTNTEAFF.